Listed here are 28 T cell receptor beta chains from one sample, sequenced in a study of cytomegalovirus exposure and HLA in healthy donors. This table comes from immunoSEQ multiplex PCR, and its TCRdb copy is limited to in-frame clones, with some not included. The sample holds some 160,000 clones, roughly 91% seen once. The sequenced sample consisted of PBMCs. The receptors stem from a man younger than 30 in good health and CMV-seronegative.

Here the CDR3 DNA reads TGTGCCAGCAGTTTAACAGGGAACACTGAAGCTTTCTTT. Protein product: CASSLTGNTEAFF. This chain uses TRBV6-5 with TRBJ1-1; the D gene is possibly TRBD1 (5 bases). CDR1 MNHEY and CDR2 SVGAGI come from the germline V gene. V lost 4 bases and J lost 1, with 7 bases in between. This CDR3 region has 13 residues.

The V call is TRBV7-8, the J call TRBJ2-4; 7 bases are shared with TRBD2. Trimming took 1 base from V and 6 from J; bases not matched to a gene: 3. CDR1 and CDR2 from the germline V gene are SGHVS and FQNEAQ. The CDR3 has 14 residues. CDR3 DNA sequence: TGTGCCAGCAGCTTAGGCGCGGGAGTAAACATTCAGTACTTC. Translating it yields CASSLGAGVNIQYF.

The V and J genes are TRBV27 and TRBJ2-7; a possible D gene is TRBD1 (5 bases). The germline gives CDR1 MNHEY, CDR2 SMNVEV (reference sequence). The CDR3 has 16 residues. Trimming took off 2 bases at V and 6 bases at J, with 20 bases between the two ends. The CDR3 coding sequence is TGTGCCAGCAGTTTAAGCTTGGGGCAATCAGGAGCCGAGCAGTACTTC. Its translation is CASSLSLGQSGAEQYF.

The chain combines TRBV6-1 with TRBJ2-2; a possible D gene is TRBD2 (5 bases). CDR1 is MNHNS, CDR2 SASEGT, per germline. V was pared by 8 bases and J by 3 bases, with 13 bases between. The CDR3 has 14 residues. Here the CDR3 reads CASDWGVDTGELFF. The DNA for the CDR3 is TGTGCCAGCGATTGGGGAGTGGACACCGGGGAGCTGTTTTTT.

This clone was counted a few times. The J gene is TRBJ2-2, the V gene TRBV5-1; D is perhaps TRBD2 (5 bases). CDR3 length equals 15 residues. Trimming cost V 1 base and J 1 base, with 8 bases left between them. Per the germline V gene, CDR1 is SGHRS and CDR2 is YFSETQ. The CDR3 reads CASSLFGENTGELFF. CDR3 bases: TGCGCCAGCAGCTTGTTCGGGGAGAACACCGGGGAGCTGTTTTTT. Full variable domain (missing parts from reference TRBV5-1 and TRBJ2-2): KAGVTQTPRYLIKTRGQQVTLSCSPISGHRSVSWYQQTPGQGLQFLFEYFSETQRNKGNFPGRFSGRQFSNSRSEMNVSTLELGDSALYLCASSLFGENTGELFFGEGSRLTVL.

J is TRBJ2-3 and V is TRBV6-5; D is uncertain. This CDR3 spans 16 amino acids. Trimming removed 2 bases from V and 4 bases from J, with 16 bases in between. Germline loops: CDR1 MNHEY, CDR2 SVGAGI. The CDR3 region has the DNA TGTGCCAGCAGTTACGGGTGGGTGCAGGTAGCAGATACGCAGTATTTT. Its protein product is CASSYGWVQVADTQYF.

The chain has TRBV2 and TRBJ1-1; TRBD1 is a possible D gene (6 bases). This CDR3 contains 14 residues. V was clipped by 2 bases and J by 3 bases, with 10 bases between them. CDR1 SNHLY and CDR2 FYNNEI come from the germline V gene. CDR3: CASSENRVDTEAFF. The CDR3 nucleotides are TGTGCCAGCAGTGAAAACAGGGTGGACACTGAAGCTTTCTTT.

This chain joins TRBV4-2 and TRBJ2-2; no clear D gene. This CDR3 has 13 residues. The germline V gene has CDR1 LGHNA and CDR2 YNFKEQ. V lost 1 base and J lost 7, with 7 bases in between. CDR3 sequence: CASSQGPGGELFF. The CDR3 nucleotides are TGTGCCAGCAGCCAAGGACCAGGCGGGGAGCTGTTTTTT.

This clone has at least ten counts. This rearrangement joins TRBV4-2 to TRBJ2-1; TRBD2 aligns across 8 bases. Germline assignment: CDR1 LGHNA and CDR2 YNFKEQ. CDR3 length: 16 amino acids. Trimming cost V 1 base and J 10 bases; bases outside gene matches: 12. The chain's CDR3 is CASSQGATGGGEEQFF. The CDR3 DNA reads TGTGCCAGCAGCCAAGGGGCTACGGGGGGGGGAGAGGAGCAGTTCTTC.

The chain is built from TRBV19 and TRBJ1-4, with 8 bases matching TRBD1. V lost 5 bases to trimming and J lost 8 bases; unmatched junction nucleotides: 7. From germline, CDR1 is LNHDA and CDR2 SQIVND (reference sequence). This CDR3 comprises 14 residues. This CDR3 is CASSLGQGVEKLFF. The DNA of the CDR3 is TGTGCCAGTAGTCTCGGACAGGGTGTCGAAAAACTGTTTTTT.

The chain combines TRBV10-2 with TRBJ1-1; D remains ambiguous. Trimming cost V 3 bases and J 0 bases, with 8 bases left between them. This CDR3 comprises 14 residues. The germline gives CDR1 WSHSY, CDR2 SAAADI. This chain's CDR3 is CASSETALNTEAFF. In nucleotides, the CDR3 is TGCGCCAGCAGTGAAACTGCTCTGAACACTGAAGCTTTCTTT.

This clone was seen only once. The chain links TRBV19 to TRBJ2-1; the D gene is possibly TRBD2 (5 bases). Germline CDR1 is LNHDA and CDR2 is SQIVND (reference sequence). Trimming removed 4 bases at V and 8 bases at J, with 9 bases between. The CDR3 runs to 12 residues. CDR3 sequence (DNA): TGTGCCAGTAGTACCTTCGGGGATGAGCAGTTCTTC. It codes for CASSTFGDEQFF.

V gene TRBV27 combines with J gene TRBJ1-1, with D possibly matching TRBD1 (5 bases). V dropped 5 bases and J dropped 5 bases, with 15 bases sitting between them. This CDR3 region has 14 residues. Per germline, CDR1 MNHEY and CDR2 SMNVEV (reference sequence). The CDR3, as DNA: TGTGCCAGCAGTGGCCGGGGGAGCCATACTGAAGCTTTCTTT. As protein: CASSGRGSHTEAFF.

The chain links TRBV6-5 to TRBJ2-2; 8 bases match TRBD2. V dropped 6 bases and J dropped 6; count of bases not matched to a gene: 3. Germline lookup yields CDR1 MNHEY and CDR2 SVGAGI. This CDR3 has 13 residues. CDR3 loop: CASRGLGAGELFF. The CDR3 nucleotides are TGTGCCAGCAGGGGACTAGGGGCCGGGGAGCTGTTTTTT.

The CDR3 DNA reads as TGTGCCAGCAGTGAAGTACAGGCGGTCCTCAATGAGCAGTTCTTC. Its translation is CASSEVQAVLNEQFF. The chain is built from TRBV2 and TRBJ2-1; D possibly corresponds to TRBD1 (5 bases). This CDR3 spans 15 amino acids. Per the germline V gene, CDR1 is SNHLY and CDR2 is FYNNEI. Deletions cut 1 base from V and 6 bases from J, with 13 bases between.

Only one count was recorded for this clone. In DNA, the CDR3 is TGTGCCAGCAGGGGGACAGGGTCTAATCAGCCCCAGCATTTT. Amino acid sequence: CASRGTGSNQPQHF. V and J are TRBV2 and TRBJ1-5; 9 nucleotides match TRBD1. Germline CDR1 and CDR2: SNHLY and FYNNEI. The CDR3 is 14 amino acids. The trim removed 6 bases at V and 4 bases at J, leaving 4 bases unmatched. Full variable domain (remainder filled in from reference TRBV2 and TRBJ1-5): EPEVTQTPSHQVTQMGQEVILRCVPISNHLYFYWYRQILGQKVEFLVSFYNNEISEKSEIFDDQFSVERPDGSNFTLKIRSTKLEDSAMYFCASRGTGSNQPQHFGDGTRLSIL.

The rearrangement uses TRBV4-1 and TRBJ2-1; 7 bases are shared with TRBD2. Unmatched junction bases numbered 5, after V lost 0 bases and J lost 0 bases. The CDR3 sequence is 17 residues long. CDR1 and CDR2 from the germline V gene are MGHRA and YSYEKL. CDR3 residues: CASSQDGRGSSYNEQFF. The CDR3 DNA reads as TGCGCCAGCAGCCAAGATGGGCGGGGGTCCTCCTACAATGAGCAGTTCTTC.

The V gene is TRBV6-5, the J gene TRBJ1-4; tentatively, D is TRBD1 (6 bases). The germline V gene has CDR1 MNHEY and CDR2 SVGAGI. This CDR3 spans 14 amino acids. Trimming removed 6 bases from V and 4 bases from J, with 12 bases in between. The CDR3 bases are TGTGCCAGCAGGAGGACAGAGAGTAATGAAAAACTGTTTTTT. It yields the protein CASRRTESNEKLFF.

J is TRBJ2-6 and V is TRBV5-1, with D tentatively TRBD1 (6 bases). CDR1 and CDR2 (germline): SGHRS, YFSETQ. This CDR3 spans 16 amino acids. The germline V and J ends were trimmed by 3 bases and 2 bases, with 12 bases remaining between them. CDR3 nucleotides: TGCGCCAGCAGCTCCTTTGGACAGCCTGGGGCCAACGTCCTGACTTTC. Translation: CASSSFGQPGANVLTF.

The rearrangement uses TRBV10-3 and TRBJ2-3; 8 bases agree with TRBD2. The V and J ends lost 6 bases and 0 bases, in that order; junction bases with no gene match: 5. Germline-derived CDR1 and CDR2 are ENHRY and SYGVKD. The CDR3 is 15 residues long. CDR3 loop: CAIRISGASTDTQYF. The CDR3 nucleotides are TGTGCCATCAGAATTAGCGGGGCTAGCACAGATACGCAGTATTTT.

V usage is TRBV25-1 and J usage is TRBJ1-3, with TRBD1 matching 7 bases. The germline V gene has CDR1 MGHDK and CDR2 SYGVNS. CDR3 length equals 15 residues. V dropped 0 bases and J dropped 14; count of bases not matched to a gene: 13. The CDR3 loop reads CASSEYHGGQQSVYF. CDR3 nucleotides: TGTGCCAGCAGTGAATACCACGGGGGACAGCAGTCGGTATATTTT.

This clone occurred once. The chain employs TRBV28 and TRBJ1-1; D gene uncertain. Germline V gene sequence: CDR1 MDHEN, CDR2 SYDVKM. The CDR3 is made up of 12 amino acids. V lost 7 bases, J lost 8 bases, and 14 bases lay in between. The CDR3 here is CASNTAVGEAFF. For the CDR3, the DNA is TGTGCCAGCAATACAGCGGTCGGCGAAGCTTTCTTT.

CDR3 sequence reads: CAISDQREGYEQFF. CDR3 coding DNA: TGTGCCATCAGTGACCAGCGGGAGGGCTATGAGCAGTTCTTC. The chain couples TRBV10-3 to TRBJ2-1, with TRBD2 identical over 10 bases. V was clipped by 3 bases and J by 8 bases; unmatched bases: 4. The germline gives CDR1 ENHRY, CDR2 SYGVKD. The CDR3 totals 14 residues.

CDR3 nucleotides: TGCGCCAGCAGCCAAGAGGGACTGATGAACACTGAAGCTTTCTTT. Its protein product is CASSQEGLMNTEAFF. V usage is TRBV4-3 and J usage is TRBJ1-1, with D possibly TRBD1 on 5 matching bases. The V end lost 0 bases, the J end lost 0 bases, and 8 bases lay between the germline ends. The CDR3 consists of 15 residues. Germline CDR1 reads LGHNA; CDR2 reads YSLEER.

The V gene is TRBV4-3, the J gene TRBJ2-7, with 9 bases fitting TRBD1. The CDR3 has 15 amino acids. V trimming: 8 bases; J trimming: 6 bases; junction bases outside the gene matches: 14. Per the germline V gene, CDR1 is LGHNA and CDR2 is YSLEER. This CDR3 reads CASLADGDRDPEQYF. The CDR3 coding sequence is TGCGCCAGCCTCGCGGATGGGGACAGGGACCCCGAGCAGTACTTC.

A few counts support this clone. The rearrangement joins TRBV19 to TRBJ1-5, with D possibly being TRBD1 (5 bases). CDR1 and CDR2 from the germline V gene are LNHDA and SQIVND (reference sequence). This CDR3 has 15 residues. V shed 8 bases and J shed 0 bases, with 14 bases lying between them. CDR3 DNA: TGTGCCAGTTTACAGGATTATTATAGCAATCAGCCCCAGCATTTT. Encoded protein: CASLQDYYSNQPQHF.

This clone appeared a few times. J is TRBJ1-4 and V is TRBV30; 9 nucleotides agree with TRBD1. With V trimmed by 4 bases and J by 5 bases, 5 bases remained unmatched. Germline V lookup: CDR1 GTSNPN, CDR2 SVGIG (reference sequence). CDR3 length: 14 residues. The CDR3 DNA follows: TGTGCCTGGAATTCTGGGACAGGGAATGAAAAACTGTTTTTT. Amino acids: CAWNSGTGNEKLFF.

CDR3 amino acids: CASRYSGGGTDTQYF. The CDR3 DNA reads TGCGCCAGCAGATATAGCGGGGGCGGCACAGATACGCAGTATTTT. The genes are TRBV5-1 and TRBJ2-3, with 9 bases lining up with TRBD2. Germline-derived CDR1 and CDR2 are SGHRS and YFSETQ. The V gene end was trimmed by 5 bases and the J gene end by 1 base; junction bases not matched to a gene: 5. CDR3 length equals 15 residues.